This passage covers 9 T cell receptor beta chains from one sample sequenced in a study of T-cell reconstitution after alpha-beta-depleted transplantation in children. During its preparation, the TCRbeta library received unique molecular identifiers. From the PCR reads, TCRdb called clonotypes with MiXCR, one entry per CDR3 protein. The table records about 420,000 distinct CDR3 sequences, around 15% of them present only once. The sequenced sample was PBMCs, mostly from graft donor cells, obtained 360 days after TCRalphabeta/CD19-depleted stem cell transplant. The receptors derive from a boy younger than two who had a stem cell transplant for Wiskott-Aldrich syndrome, so the T cells may come from the graft donor.

This clonotype was picked up a small number of times. This sequence joins TRBV5-6 and TRBJ2-1, with 9 nucleotides matching TRBD2. This CDR3 has 17 residues. Germline V gives CDR1 SGHDT, CDR2 YYEEEE. V gave up 1 base and J gave up 6 bases; unmatched junction bases: 11. DNA for the CDR3: TGTGCCAGCAGCTTGCGGTTCGGGGCGGGAGGGTCCAATGAGCAGTTCTTC. Translating it yields CASSLRFGAGGSNEQFF.

The chain joins TRBV25-1 to TRBJ2-5, with 7 bases aligning to TRBD1. Germline CDR1 and CDR2: MGHDK and SYGVNS. The CDR3 runs 16 residues. V lost 4 bases and J lost 6; bases outside the gene matches: 14. CDR3 bases: TGTGCCAGCAGTGTCTCCCGACAGGGTACAAGAAAGACCCAGTACTTC. Translated, it gives CASSVSRQGTRKTQYF.

J is TRBJ1-4 and V is TRBV11-2, with D possibly matching TRBD1 (6 bases). This CDR3 has 16 residues. Germline-derived CDR1 and CDR2 are SGHAT and FQNNGV. The ends were cut back, 1 base at V and 3 bases at J, with 12 bases in the middle. The CDR3 protein is CASSLGTGNANEKLFF. DNA of the CDR3: TGTGCCAGCAGCTTAGGTACAGGGAACGCTAATGAAAAACTGTTTTTT.

The sample holds a few counts of this clonotype. This sequence joins TRBV9 and TRBJ2-2; 12 bases are a match to TRBD2. CDR3 length equals 16 residues. In germline, CDR1 is SGDLS, CDR2 YYNGEE. The V and J ends lost 3 bases and 4 bases, in that order; junction bases with no gene match: 4. The CDR3 DNA is TGTGCCAGCAGCGAAGGACTAGCGGGACGCACCGGGGAGCTGTTTTTT. Encoded protein: CASSEGLAGRTGELFF.

This clonotype came up once. CDR3 loop: CASSLEQNYNEQFF. The CDR3 DNA sequence: TGCGCCAGCAGCCTAGAACAGAACTACAATGAGCAGTTCTTC. This rearrangement joins TRBV5-1 to TRBJ2-1; D not resolved. CDR3 size: 14 residues. Trimming left V 4 bases short and J 3 bases short, with 11 bases between. CDR1 is SGHRS, CDR2 YFSETQ, per germline.

This clonotype was counted between two and nine times. The V gene is TRBV20-1, the J gene TRBJ2-7; 10 nucleotides line up with TRBD1. CDR1 and CDR2 from the germline V gene are DFQATT and SNEGSKA (reference sequence). V was clipped by 4 bases and J by 3 bases; unmatched bases: 6. The CDR3 length is 14 residues. CDR3 loop: CSAILDRGNYEQYF. The CDR3, as DNA: TGCAGTGCTATTCTGGACAGGGGGAACTACGAGCAGTACTTC.

The chain employs TRBV5-1 and TRBJ2-1, with 10 bases aligning to TRBD2. The CDR3 length is 17 residues. Germline V gene data show CDR1 as SGHRS and CDR2 as YFSETQ. V lost 1 base, J lost 4 bases, and 8 bases stayed unmatched. The CDR3 protein is CASSLTILAGVYNEQFF. The CDR3 region has the DNA TGCGCCAGCAGCTTGACCATTCTAGCGGGAGTTTACAATGAGCAGTTCTTC.

The gene calls are TRBV7-2 and TRBJ2-7; D unclear. From germline, CDR1 is SGHTA and CDR2 FQGNSA. With 5 bases removed from V and 3 bases from J, the gap between germline ends came to 14 bases. The CDR3 contains 14 residues. The CDR3 sequence is CASSVGRFYYEQYF. CDR3 bases: TGTGCCAGCAGCGTAGGACGGTTTTACTACGAGCAGTACTTC.

V usage is TRBV3-1 and J usage is TRBJ2-7; 9 positions match TRBD1. From germline, CDR1 is LGHDT and CDR2 YNNKEL (reference sequence). This CDR3 spans 16 amino acids. V lost 1 base to trimming and J lost 6 bases; unmatched junction nucleotides: 10. The CDR3 sequence: CASSQVTGQGFGEQYF. CDR3 coding DNA: TGTGCCAGCAGCCAAGTAACGGGACAGGGTTTCGGCGAGCAGTACTTC.